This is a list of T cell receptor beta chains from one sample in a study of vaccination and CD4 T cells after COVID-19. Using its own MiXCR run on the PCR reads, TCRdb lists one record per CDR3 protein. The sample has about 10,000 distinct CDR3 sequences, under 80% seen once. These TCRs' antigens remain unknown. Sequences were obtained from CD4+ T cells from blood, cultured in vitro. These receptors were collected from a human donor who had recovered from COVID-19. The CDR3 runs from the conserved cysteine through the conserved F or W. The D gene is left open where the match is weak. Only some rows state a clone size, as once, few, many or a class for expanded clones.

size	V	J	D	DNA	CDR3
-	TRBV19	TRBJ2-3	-	TGTGCCAGTAGGGGGTTAGGGACAGATACGCAGTATTTT	CASRGLGTDTQYF
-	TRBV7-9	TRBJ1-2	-	TGTGCCAGCAGCCCCTGGGGGATTGAGGGTAACTATGGCTACACCTTC	CASSPWGIEGNYGYTF
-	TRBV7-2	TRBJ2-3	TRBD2	TGTGCCAGCAGCTTAGCCCCGTCCATGCGGGGGGGTACAGATACGCAGTATTTT	CASSLAPSMRGGTDTQYF
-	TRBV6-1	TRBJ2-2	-	TGTGCCAGCAAGGACCAGAACACCGGGGAGCTGTTTTTT	CASKDQNTGELFF
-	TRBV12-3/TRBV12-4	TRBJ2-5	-	TGTGCCAGCAGTGCCCTCGACGGGGGCGGTAGGGGAGAGACCCAGTACTTC	CASSALDGGGRGETQYF
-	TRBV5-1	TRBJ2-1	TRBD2	TGCGCCAGCAGCTCACCGGGACTAGCGGGAGCGGGTGAGCAGTTCTTC	CASSSPGLAGAGEQFF
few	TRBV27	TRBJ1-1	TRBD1	TGTGCCAGCAGCCGACAGGGGGTGGGTGAAGCTTTCTTT	CASSRQGVGEAFF
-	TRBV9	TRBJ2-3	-	TGTGCCAGCAGCGGCCCCGGTTCCACAGATACGCAGTATTTT	CASSGPGSTDTQYF
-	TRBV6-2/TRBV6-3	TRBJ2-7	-	TGTGCCAGCAGTTACCTCGAGGGGTCCTACGAGCAGTACTTC	CASSYLEGSYEQYF
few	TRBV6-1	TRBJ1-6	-	TGTGCCGGAACGACGGGGACCTGGGGTAATTCACCCCTCCACTTT	CAGTTGTWGNSPLHF
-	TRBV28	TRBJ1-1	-	TGTGCCAGCAGTTTAAGGGGTGGCACTGAAGCTTTCTTT	CASSLRGGTEAFF
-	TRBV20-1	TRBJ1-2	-	TGCAGTGCTAGTTGGAGGGCAAACTATGGCTACACCTTC	CSASWRANYGYTF
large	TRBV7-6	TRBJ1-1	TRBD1	TGTGCCAGCAGCTTAAGGGGACAGTCAACTGAAGCTTTCTTT	CASSLRGQSTEAFF
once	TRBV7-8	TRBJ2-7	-	TGTGCCAGCAGCTTGCTTGGCGGGACCGACCTCTACGAGCAGTACTTC	CASSLLGGTDLYEQYF
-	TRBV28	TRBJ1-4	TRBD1	TGTGCCAGCAGTCCCCGGACAGGAGGTGAAAAACTGTTTTTT	CASSPRTGGEKLFF
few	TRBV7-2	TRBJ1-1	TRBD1	TGTGCCAGCAGCTTAATCCAGGGGGCCGCAGCTTTCTTT	CASSLIQGAAAFF
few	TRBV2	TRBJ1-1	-	TGTGCCAGCATGGCGGGAGGAAACACTGAAGCTTTCTTT	CASMAGGNTEAFF
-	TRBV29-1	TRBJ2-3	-	TGCAGCGTTGTTGGGGGCACAGATACGCAGTATTTT	CSVVGGTDTQYF
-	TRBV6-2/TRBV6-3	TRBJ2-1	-	TGTGCCAGCAGCAAGACGGGAGTAGCTTACAATGAGCAGTTCTTC	CASSKTGVAYNEQFF
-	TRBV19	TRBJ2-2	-	TGTGCCAGTCACCTCTCGGGCACCGGGGAGCTGTTTTTT	CASHLSGTGELFF
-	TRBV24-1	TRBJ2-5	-	TGTGCCATCCCCCGCCTCGCGGGGACCCAGTACTTC	CAIPRLAGTQYF
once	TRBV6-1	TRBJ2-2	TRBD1	TGTGCCAGCAGTGCCCGGGGCCGAGACAGGGTTCCCGGGGAGCTGTTTTTT	CASSARGRDRVPGELFF
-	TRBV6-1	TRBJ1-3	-	TGTGCCAGCAGTGAACGACCTTACTCTGGAAACACCATATATTTT	CASSERPYSGNTIYF
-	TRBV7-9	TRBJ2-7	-	TGTGCCAGCAGCTTTTTGGGCTACGAGCAGTACTTC	CASSFLGYEQYF
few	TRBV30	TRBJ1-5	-	TGTGCCTGGAGTGTAAAGGGGAGTCAGCCCCAGCATTTT	CAWSVKGSQPQHF
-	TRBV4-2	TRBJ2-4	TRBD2	TGTGCCAGCAGCCTCCTCGTCGCGGGAGAGGGAAACATTCAGTACTTC	CASSLLVAGEGNIQYF
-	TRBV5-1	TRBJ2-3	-	TGCGCCAGCAGCTTGGAGAGGTGGGCAGATACGCAGTATTTT	CASSLERWADTQYF
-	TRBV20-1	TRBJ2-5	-	TGCAGTGCTAGAGACTTCGGGGGACGGCCTCCGGAGACCCAGTACTTC	CSARDFGGRPPETQYF
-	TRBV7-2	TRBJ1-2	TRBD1	TGTGCCAGCAGCTCAGGGGGTGAGACAGGGAGAGGCTACACCTTC	CASSSGGETGRGYTF
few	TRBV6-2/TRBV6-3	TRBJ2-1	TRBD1	TGTGCCAGCAGAAACGACAGGGCTCCCTACAATGAGCAGTTCTTC	CASRNDRAPYNEQFF
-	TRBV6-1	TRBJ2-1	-	TGTGCCAGCAACTACAGGGATGAGCAGTTCTTC	CASNYRDEQFF
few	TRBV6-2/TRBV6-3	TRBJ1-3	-	TGTGCCAGCAGTTGGGGTCGCTCTGGAAACACCATATATTTT	CASSWGRSGNTIYF
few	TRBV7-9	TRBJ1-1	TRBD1	TGTGCCAGCAGCTTAGTGGGACAGGGAGGTGCTGAAGCTTTCTTT	CASSLVGQGGAEAFF
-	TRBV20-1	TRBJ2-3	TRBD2	TGCAGTGCTCCGGGTCCTTCGGCGGGGGGGCCAAGGTACGGGCAGTATTTT	CSAPGPSAGGPRYGQYF
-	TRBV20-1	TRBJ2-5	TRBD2	TGCAGTGCGCCATCGGGGCTAGCGGGGAGAGGAGAGACCCAGTACTTC	CSAPSGLAGRGETQYF
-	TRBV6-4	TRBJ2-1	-	TGTGCCAGCAGTGCAGGCAGGAGCTCCTACAATGAGCAGTTCTTC	CASSAGRSSYNEQFF
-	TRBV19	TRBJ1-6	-	TGTGCCAGTAGTATTCCCAGAGGGAATTCACCCCTCCACTTT	CASSIPRGNSPLHF
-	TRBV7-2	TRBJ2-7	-	TGTGCCAGCAGCTACCAGATCGACGTCTACGAGCAGTACTTC	CASSYQIDVYEQYF
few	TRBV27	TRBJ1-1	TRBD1	TGTGCCAGCAGTTTTCTTGACAGGGTCTCTGAAGCTTTCTTT	CASSFLDRVSEAFF
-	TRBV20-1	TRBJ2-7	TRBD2	TGCAGTGCCAAGATTCCGACTAGCGGCCGAATCTACGAGCAGTACTTC	CSAKIPTSGRIYEQYF
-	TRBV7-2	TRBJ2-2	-	TGTGCCAGCAGCTTACCCGGACTAAACACCGGGGAGCTGTTTTTT	CASSLPGLNTGELFF
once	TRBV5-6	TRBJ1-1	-	TGTGCCAGCAGCGCCTCGGGCTGGGGCACTGAAGCTTTCTTT	CASSASGWGTEAFF
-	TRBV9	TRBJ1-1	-	TGTGCCAGCAGCGTAGGGACAATTAAGGACACTGAAGCTTTCTTT	CASSVGTIKDTEAFF
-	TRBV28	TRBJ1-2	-	TGTGCCAGCAGTTTATCGGGGCAGGGTCGCGGTGGCTACACCTTC	CASSLSGQGRGGYTF
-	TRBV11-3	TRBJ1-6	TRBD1	TGTGCCAGCAGCTCCGGACAGGGCTCCTATAATTCACCCCTCCACTTT	CASSSGQGSYNSPLHF
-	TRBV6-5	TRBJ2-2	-	TGTGCCAGCAGTTACACTGGGCAGGGTGCTGCCGGGGAGCTGTTTTTT	CASSYTGQGAAGELFF
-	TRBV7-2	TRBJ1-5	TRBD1	TGTGCCAGCAGCTTAACAACAGGGGGCTACCAGCCCCAGCATTTT	CASSLTTGGYQPQHF